This entry is about one T cell receptor beta chain. What it binds is not known. The data were obtained in a study of T cell responses to AZD1222 COVID-19 vaccine. Findings and limits, study-wide: CD4 TCRs associated with vaccination spanned spike, dominating at 160-218 and 743-854. Only six AZD1222 recipients tested seropositive at baseline.

Germline-derived CDR1 and CDR2 are LNHDA and SQIVND (reference sequence). The CDR3 extends over 15 amino acids. V shed 6 bases and J 0 bases; nucleotides not matched to a gene: 3. Method: immunoSEQ multiplex PCR; TCRdb's copy keeps in-frame clones and lacks some. Among some 130,000 clones listed, approximately 90% were seen once. This chain joins TRBV19 and TRBJ1-4; 8 bases are a match to TRBD1. The sequencing here drew on peripheral blood, taken on day 0 of AZD1222 vaccination. The sequence derives from an adult in good health. CDR3: CASSDRGSTNEKLFF. CDR3 coding DNA: TGTGCCAGTAGCGACAGGGGTTCAACTAATGAAAAACTGTTTTTT.